This T cell receptor beta chain was retrieved from a study of blood T cell repertoires in COVID-19. The overall study: Specimens from acute and convalescent COVID-19 originated in the United States, Italy and Spain. Sample material is recorded as cDNA or gDNA derived from T cells, B-cell-depleted T cells, or PBMCs.

Germline V gene sequence: CDR1 MDHEN, CDR2 SYDVKM. J lost 1 base, V lost 7 bases, and 6 bases had no gene match. The CDR3 covers 15 residues. Authors' analysis steps: By means of reference gene primer amplification, nucleated cell counts were estimated. Using immunoSEQ multiplex PCR, the repertoire was profiled, and TCRdb retains in-frame clones only, with some absent. The V and J calls and the clone size are those of that table, but D and trimming were determined from the DNA. The data contain about 130,000 clones, approximately 85% of them seen just once; the ten biggest clones take up roughly 3%. This rearrangement joins TRBV28 to TRBJ2-2; TRBD1 agrees at 7 bases. This clonotype was obtained from a woman older than 75 with COVID-19, enrolled during active disease. The source material was peripheral blood. The DNA for the CDR3 is TGTGCCAGCACCGAAGGGGACAGGAACACCGGGGAGCTGTTTTTT. Its translation: CASTEGDRNTGELFF. Filled out from reference TRBV28 and TRBJ2-2, the complete variable domain reads DVKVTQSSRYLVKRTGEKVFLECVQDMDHENMFWYRQDPGLGLRLIYFSYDVKMKEKGDIPEGYSVSREKKERFSLILESASTNQTSMYLCASTEGDRNTGELFFGEGSRLTVL.